A selection of T cell receptor beta chains follows, all from one sample in a study of PD-1 blockade in classical Hodgkin lymphoma. Assay used: immunoSEQ multiplex PCR; TCRdb lists only in-frame clones, some missing. The sample shows tens of thousands of clones, under 95% of them seen only once. Sequenced material: peripheral blood mononuclear cells (PBMCs). These receptors came from a human donor with classical Hodgkin lymphoma. The CDR3 runs from the conserved cysteine through the conserved F or W. The D gene is left open where the match is weak. Size is stated for part of the rows, as once, few or many counts, or as a class when the clone is expanded.

V gene	D gene	clone size	J gene	CDR3 DNA	CDR3 protein
TRBV19	.	few	TRBJ2-5	TGTGCCAGTAGTATAACAGCGTGGGCTACGGAGACCCAGTACTTC	CASSITAWATETQYF
TRBV5-6	.	.	TRBJ2-7	TGTGCCAGCAGCCCACAAGACCGTGAGCAGTACTTC	CASSPQDREQYF
TRBV23-1	TRBD1	.	TRBJ2-5	TGCGCCAGCAGTCCTACTTGGGACAGTAAAAAAGAGACCCAGTACTTC	CASSPTWDSKKETQYF
TRBV2	.	.	TRBJ2-2	TGTGCCAGTGAGGACAGCCCGAACACCGGGGAGCTGTTTTTT	CASEDSPNTGELFF
TRBV10-3	.	.	TRBJ2-7	TGTGCCACGACGGTCCGGGAGCAGAACGAGCAGTACTTC	CATTVREQNEQYF
TRBV19	.	.	TRBJ2-5	TGTGCCAGTAGCCCCGGGGGGCGAAGGCAAGAGACCCAGTACTTC	CASSPGGRRQETQYF
TRBV27	TRBD2	.	TRBJ2-1	TGTGCCAGCAATGCGGGCGGGAGTAATGAGCAGTTCTTC	CASNAGGSNEQFF
TRBV7-6	.	.	TRBJ1-2	TGTGCCAGCAGCACGCAGGGAACCTATGGCTACACCTTC	CASSTQGTYGYTF
TRBV23-1	.	.	TRBJ2-2	TGCGCCAGCAGTAGGTGGGACAAGATAAAGACCGGGGAGCTGTTTTTT	CASSRWDKIKTGELFF
TRBV6-5	.	few	TRBJ2-2	TGTGCCAGCATGAAAGCGCTTTGGGGCGGGGAGCTGTTTTTT	CASMKALWGGELFF
TRBV29-1	TRBD1	.	TRBJ2-4	TGCAGCGTTGAAGATCGGACAGGGGCTGGAGTTTCCAAAAACATTCAGTACTTC	CSVEDRTGAGVSKNIQYF
TRBV4-1	TRBD1	.	TRBJ1-5	TGCGCCAGCAGCCAAGCCGGGACAGGCAATCAGCCCCAGCATTTT	CASSQAGTGNQPQHF
TRBV28	TRBD2	once	TRBJ2-5	TGTGCCAGCAGGTTTCGGGCGGCGGGAGTAGAGACCCAGTACTTC	CASRFRAAGVETQYF
TRBV7-8	.	.	TRBJ2-7	TGTGCCAGCAGCTGGGGAAGAAGTCCGTACGAGCAGTACTTC	CASSWGRSPYEQYF
TRBV18	.	.	TRBJ1-2	TGTGCCAGCTCACCACCTAACCACGGGTTGGACGGCTACACCTTC	CASSPPNHGLDGYTF
TRBV27	.	.	TRBJ1-1	TGTGCCAGCAGCCTGGGATCTGAAGCTTTCTTT	CASSLGSEAFF
TRBV29-1	.	.	TRBJ2-3	TGCAGCGTTGAATGGGCCGGGAGCGGACCAGATACGCAGTATTTT	CSVEWAGSGPDTQYF
TRBV5-1	TRBD2	.	TRBJ2-5	TGCGCCAGCAGCTTGGGTCCGGGACTAGCGGAAGAGACCCAGTACTTC	CASSLGPGLAEETQYF
TRBV7-9	.	.	TRBJ1-1	TGTGCCAGCCGGGGGCAGGACACTGAAGCTTTCTTT	CASRGQDTEAFF
TRBV6-4	TRBD2	once	TRBJ2-1	TGTGCCAGCAGTGACACCGGGACTAGCGGGGGCAATGAGCAGTTCTTC	CASSDTGTSGGNEQFF
TRBV19	.	.	TRBJ2-1	TGTGCCAGTAGTATAGGTCACAATGAGCAGTTCTTC	CASSIGHNEQFF
TRBV10-3	TRBD1	once	TRBJ1-1	TGTGCCATCAGTGGGACAGGGTTCGCGACTGAAGCTTTCTTT	CAISGTGFATEAFF
TRBV4-1	.	.	TRBJ1-5	TGCGCCAGCAGCCAAGAGGAAGGGCCGAGCTATCAGCCCCAGCATTTT	CASSQEEGPSYQPQHF
TRBV4-2	.	.	TRBJ2-1	TGTGCCAGCAGCCATGGAACAGGGCCTGGTGGGACCAATGAGCAGTTCTTC	CASSHGTGPGGTNEQFF
TRBV28	.	once	TRBJ2-3	TGTGCCAGCAGTTGGGCTAACACAGATACGCAGTATTTT	CASSWANTDTQYF
TRBV5-1	.	.	TRBJ2-1	TGCGCCAGCAGCTTGGGTTCGGTGGGGGCTATACCCTACAATGAGCAGTTCTTC	CASSLGSVGAIPYNEQFF
TRBV5-1	.	.	TRBJ2-1	TGCGCCAGCAGCTTGGGGCCGACTTCGGGGAGGAATGAGCAGTTCTTC	CASSLGPTSGRNEQFF
TRBV10-1	.	few	TRBJ1-5	TGCGCCACTTCCCGGGACAGCAATCAGCCCCAGCATTTT	CATSRDSNQPQHF
TRBV27	.	.	TRBJ2-2	TGTGCCAGCAGTTCCCTCACCGGGGTATCCCGGACCGGGGAGCTGTTTTTT	CASSSLTGVSRTGELFF
TRBV10-1	.	few	TRBJ2-7	TGCGCCAGCAGTGATTCTGGCTCCGAGCAGTACTTC	CASSDSGSEQYF
TRBV5-4	.	once	TRBJ2-1	TGTGCCAGCAGGGTCGGGAGTTCCTACAATGAGCAGTTCTTC	CASRVGSSYNEQFF
TRBV5-1	TRBD1	.	TRBJ1-2	TGCGCCAGCAGCCTTAGACCGGGACAGGGGGACGGCTACACCTTC	CASSLRPGQGDGYTF
TRBV6-4	.	.	TRBJ1-4	TGTGCCAGCAGTGAGGGCACAACTAATGAAAAACTGTTTTTT	CASSEGTTNEKLFF
TRBV6-5	.	.	TRBJ2-7	TGTGCCAGCAGTTACTCTCCAGGGGCTCCGACCTACGAGCAGTACTTC	CASSYSPGAPTYEQYF
TRBV5-1	TRBD2	.	TRBJ2-3	TGCGCCAGCAGCTTGGTGGGCGGGAGTACAGATACGCAGTATTTT	CASSLVGGSTDTQYF
TRBV9	TRBD1	.	TRBJ1-1	TGTGCCAGCAGCGTCGGGACAGGCGAGGCTTTCTTT	CASSVGTGEAFF
TRBV6-1	TRBD2	.	TRBJ2-1	TGTGCCAGCACAGCGACTAGCGGCTCCTACAATGAGCAGTTCTTC	CASTATSGSYNEQFF
TRBV18	TRBD1	.	TRBJ1-2	TGTGCCAGCTCACCGGGACAGGGACCCAGCTATGGCTACACCTTC	CASSPGQGPSYGYTF
TRBV5-4	.	.	TRBJ2-3	TGTGCCAGCAGCGCGTTCACAGATACGCAGTATTTT	CASSAFTDTQYF
TRBV27	.	.	TRBJ1-1	TGTGCCAGCAGACTATCACAGGGCCTGAACACTGAAGCTTTCTTT	CASRLSQGLNTEAFF
TRBV27	TRBD1	once	TRBJ1-5	TGTGCCAGCAGTCTCCAGACAGGGGGCAGAAATCAGCCCCAGCATTTT	CASSLQTGGRNQPQHF
TRBV6-5	.	.	TRBJ2-7	TGTGCCAGCAGTTACTCAAGCCACGAGCAGTACTTC	CASSYSSHEQYF
TRBV11-2	TRBD1	.	TRBJ2-1	TGTGCCAGCAGCCAACCGGGACAGGGGATGCTTTACAATGAGCAGTTCTTC	CASSQPGQGMLYNEQFF
TRBV15	TRBD1	.	TRBJ1-3	TGTGCCACCAGCAGAGCAGCGACAGGGACTGGAAACACCATATATTTT	CATSRAATGTGNTIYF
TRBV4-2	.	.	TRBJ1-1	TGTGCCAGCAGCCAAGATAAAGGGGGTGGGACTGAAGCTTTCTTT	CASSQDKGGGTEAFF
TRBV28	.	.	TRBJ2-1	TGTGCCAGCACGGGAGGGGGACAGAACTACAATGAGCAGTTCTTC	CASTGGGQNYNEQFF
TRBV7-7	.	.	TRBJ2-5	TGTGCTAGCAGTTACGACAGGTCCCAAGAGACCCAGTACTTC	CASSYDRSQETQYF
TRBV7-9	.	once	TRBJ2-5	TGTGCCAGCAGCTTAGATCGGCAGACCCAAGAGACCCAGTACTTC	CASSLDRQTQETQYF